This T cell receptor (beta chain) emerged from a study of OX40 agonist ivuxolimab in advanced cancers. Study outcomes and limitations: The antigens recognized by the expanded peripheral T cells, that is their antigen specificity, were not determined. CD4+ and CD8+ blood T cells expanded clonally by week 6 at 0.1 to 3.0 mg/kg. Compared with CD4+, CD8+ T cells on average had more expanded clones.

CDR1 and CDR2 from the germline V gene are MGHRA and YSYEKL. Between the trimmed V and J ends, which lost 4 bases and 2 bases, there was a span of 12 bases. This CDR3 is built from 15 residues. Repertoires were generated with immunoSEQ multiplex PCR, while TCRdb's copy carries only in-frame clones and drops some. The sample contains more than 40,000 clones, about 91% of which appear only once. Points on this clone: The antigen remains unidentified.

The sequencing used CD4+ or CD8+ T cells sorted from blood, collected in a trial of the OX40 agonist ivuxolimab. This sequence originates from an adult with an advanced solid tumor such as melanoma, head and neck, liver or kidney cancer. This chain connects TRBV4-1 to TRBJ1-5; D not certain. The CDR3 DNA is TGCGCCAGCAGCCCATGGTTTTCAGGCAATCAGCCCCAGCATTTT. Its translation is CASSPWFSGNQPQHF.